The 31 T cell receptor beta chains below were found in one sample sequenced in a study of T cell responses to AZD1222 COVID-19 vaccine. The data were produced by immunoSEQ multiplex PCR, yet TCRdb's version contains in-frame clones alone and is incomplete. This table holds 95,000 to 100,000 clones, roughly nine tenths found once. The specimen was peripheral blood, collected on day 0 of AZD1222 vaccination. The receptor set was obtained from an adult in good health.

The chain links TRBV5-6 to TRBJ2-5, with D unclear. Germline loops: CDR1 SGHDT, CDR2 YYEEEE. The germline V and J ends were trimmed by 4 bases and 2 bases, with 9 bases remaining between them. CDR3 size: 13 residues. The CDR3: CASSNDGQETQYF. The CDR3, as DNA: TGTGCCAGCAGCAACGACGGGCAAGAGACCCAGTACTTC.

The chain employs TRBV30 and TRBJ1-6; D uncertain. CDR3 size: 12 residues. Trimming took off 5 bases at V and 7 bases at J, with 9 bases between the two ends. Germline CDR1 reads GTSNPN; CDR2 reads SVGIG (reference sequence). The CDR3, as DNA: TGTGCCTGGTCGACGGTGAATTCACCCCTCCACTTT. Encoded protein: CAWSTVNSPLHF.

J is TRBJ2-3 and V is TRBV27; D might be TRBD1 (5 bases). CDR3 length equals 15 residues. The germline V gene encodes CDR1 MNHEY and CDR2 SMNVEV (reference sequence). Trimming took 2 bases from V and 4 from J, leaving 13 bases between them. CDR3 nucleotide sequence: TGTGCCAGCAGTTTAAATGGGGCGGTCGCAGATACGCAGTATTTT. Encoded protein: CASSLNGAVADTQYF.

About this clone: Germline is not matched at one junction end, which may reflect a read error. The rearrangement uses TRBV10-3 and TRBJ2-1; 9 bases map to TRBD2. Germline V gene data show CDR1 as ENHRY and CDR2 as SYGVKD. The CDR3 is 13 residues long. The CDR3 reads CAIGTSSDNEQFF. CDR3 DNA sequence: TGTGCCATCGGGACTAGCTCCGACAATGAGCAGTTCTTC.

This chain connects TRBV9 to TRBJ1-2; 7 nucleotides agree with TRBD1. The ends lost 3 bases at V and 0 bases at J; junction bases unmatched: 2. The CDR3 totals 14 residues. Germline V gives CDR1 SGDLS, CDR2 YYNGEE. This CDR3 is CASSAGGTNYGYTF. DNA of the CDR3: TGTGCCAGCAGCGCAGGGGGTACTAACTATGGCTACACCTTC.

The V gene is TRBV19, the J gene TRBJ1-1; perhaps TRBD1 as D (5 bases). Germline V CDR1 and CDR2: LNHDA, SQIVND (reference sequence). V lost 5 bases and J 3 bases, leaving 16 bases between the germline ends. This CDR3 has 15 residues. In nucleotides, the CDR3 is TGTGCCAGTAGTCTCTTGGGAGGCAGGGACACTGAAGCTTTCTTT. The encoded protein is CASSLLGGRDTEAFF. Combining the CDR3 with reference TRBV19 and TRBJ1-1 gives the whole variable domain DGGITQSPKYLFRKEGQNVTLSCEQNLNHDAMYWYRQDPGQGLRLIYYSQIVNDFQKGDIAEGYSVSREKKESFPLTVTSAQKNPTAFYLCASSLLGGRDTEAFFGQGTRLTVV.

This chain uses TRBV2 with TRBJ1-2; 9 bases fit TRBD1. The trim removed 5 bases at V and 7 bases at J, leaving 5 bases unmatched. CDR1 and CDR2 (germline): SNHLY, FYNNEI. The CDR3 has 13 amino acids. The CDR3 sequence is CASSRDRESGYTF. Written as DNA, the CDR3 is TGTGCCAGCAGTCGGGACAGGGAAAGTGGCTACACCTTC.

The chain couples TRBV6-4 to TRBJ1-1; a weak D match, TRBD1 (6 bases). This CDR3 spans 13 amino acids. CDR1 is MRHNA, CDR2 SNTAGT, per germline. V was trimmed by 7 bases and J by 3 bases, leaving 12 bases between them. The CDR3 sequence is CASKRTEDTEAFF. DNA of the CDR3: TGTGCCAGCAAAAGGACAGAGGACACTGAAGCTTTCTTT.

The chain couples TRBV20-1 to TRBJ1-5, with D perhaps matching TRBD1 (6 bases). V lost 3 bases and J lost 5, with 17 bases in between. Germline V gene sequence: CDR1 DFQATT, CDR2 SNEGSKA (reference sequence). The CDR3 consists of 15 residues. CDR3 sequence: CSASWGRTWDQPQHF. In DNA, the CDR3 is TGCAGTGCTAGTTGGGGGCGGACGTGGGATCAGCCCCAGCATTTT.

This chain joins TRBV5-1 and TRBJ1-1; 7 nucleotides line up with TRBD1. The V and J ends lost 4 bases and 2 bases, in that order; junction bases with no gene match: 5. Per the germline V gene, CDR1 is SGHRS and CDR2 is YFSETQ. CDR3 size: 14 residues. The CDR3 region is CASSTGQTNTEAFF. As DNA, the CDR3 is TGCGCCAGCAGCACGGGACAGACAAACACTGAAGCTTTCTTT.

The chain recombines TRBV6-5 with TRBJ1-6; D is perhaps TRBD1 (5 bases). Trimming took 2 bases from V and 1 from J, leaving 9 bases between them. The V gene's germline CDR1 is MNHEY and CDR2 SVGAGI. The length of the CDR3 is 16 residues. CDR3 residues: CASSYTGRSYNSPLHF. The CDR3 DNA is TGTGCCAGCAGTTACACAGGCCGGTCCTATAATTCACCCCTCCACTTT.

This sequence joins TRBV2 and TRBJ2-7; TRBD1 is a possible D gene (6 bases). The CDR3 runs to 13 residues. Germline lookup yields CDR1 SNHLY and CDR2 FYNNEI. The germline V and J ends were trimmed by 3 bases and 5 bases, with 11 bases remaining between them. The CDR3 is CASSDRGSDEQYF. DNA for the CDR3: TGTGCCAGCAGTGACAGGGGATCGGACGAGCAGTACTTC.

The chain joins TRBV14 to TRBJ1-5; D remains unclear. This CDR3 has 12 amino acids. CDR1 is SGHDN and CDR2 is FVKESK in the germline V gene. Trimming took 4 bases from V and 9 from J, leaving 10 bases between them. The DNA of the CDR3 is TGTGCCAGCAGCCTAGTGAGAGGGCCCCAGCATTTT. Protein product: CASSLVRGPQHF.

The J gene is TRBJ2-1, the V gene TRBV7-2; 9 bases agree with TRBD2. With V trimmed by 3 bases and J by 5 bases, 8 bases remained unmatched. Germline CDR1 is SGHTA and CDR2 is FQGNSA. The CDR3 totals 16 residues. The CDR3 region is CASSFAGGPENNEQFF. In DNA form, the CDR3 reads TGTGCCAGCAGCTTCGCGGGGGGGCCGGAGAACAATGAGCAGTTCTTC.

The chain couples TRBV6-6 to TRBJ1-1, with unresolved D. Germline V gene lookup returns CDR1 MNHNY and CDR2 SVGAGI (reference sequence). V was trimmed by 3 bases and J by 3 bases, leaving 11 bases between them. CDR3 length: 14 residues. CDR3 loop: CASSYIIGYTEAFF. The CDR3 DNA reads TGTGCCAGCAGTTATATCATAGGGTACACTGAAGCTTTCTTT.

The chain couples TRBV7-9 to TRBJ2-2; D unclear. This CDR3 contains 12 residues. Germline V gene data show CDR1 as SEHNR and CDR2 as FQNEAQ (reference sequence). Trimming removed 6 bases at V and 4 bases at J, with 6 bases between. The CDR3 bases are TGTGCCAGCAGTATCGGCACCGGGGAGCTGTTTTTT. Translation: CASSIGTGELFF.

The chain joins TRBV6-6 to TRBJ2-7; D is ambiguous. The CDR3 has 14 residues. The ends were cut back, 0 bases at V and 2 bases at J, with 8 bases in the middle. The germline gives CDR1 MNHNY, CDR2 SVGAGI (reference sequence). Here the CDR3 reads CASSYSLRPYEQYF. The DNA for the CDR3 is TGTGCCAGCAGTTACTCACTGCGGCCCTACGAGCAGTACTTC.

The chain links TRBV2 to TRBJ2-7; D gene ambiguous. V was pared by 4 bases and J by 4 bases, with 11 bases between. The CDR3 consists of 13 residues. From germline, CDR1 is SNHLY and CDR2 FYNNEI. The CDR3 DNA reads TGTGCCAGCAGTGCCCGCACAGAGTACGAGCAGTACTTC. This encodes CASSARTEYEQYF.

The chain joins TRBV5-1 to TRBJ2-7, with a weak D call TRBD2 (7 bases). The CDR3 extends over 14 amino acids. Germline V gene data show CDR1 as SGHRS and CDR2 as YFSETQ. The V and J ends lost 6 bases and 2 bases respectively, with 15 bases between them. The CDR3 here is CASTAGHGPYEQYF. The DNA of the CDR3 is TGCGCCAGCACAGCGGGACATGGCCCCTACGAGCAGTACTTC.

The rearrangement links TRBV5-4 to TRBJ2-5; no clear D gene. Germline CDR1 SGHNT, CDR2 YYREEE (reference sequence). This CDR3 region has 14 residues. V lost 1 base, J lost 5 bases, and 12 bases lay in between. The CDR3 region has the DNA TGTGCCAGCAGCTTGTTCCCGACCCGGGAGACCCAGTACTTC. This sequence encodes CASSLFPTRETQYF. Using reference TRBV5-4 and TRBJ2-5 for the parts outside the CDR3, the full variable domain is ETGVTQSPTHLIKTRGQQVTLRCSSQSGHNTVSWYQQALGQGPQFIFQYYREEENGRGNFPPRFSGLQFPNYSSELNVNALELDDSALYLCASSLFPTRETQYFGPGTRLLVL.

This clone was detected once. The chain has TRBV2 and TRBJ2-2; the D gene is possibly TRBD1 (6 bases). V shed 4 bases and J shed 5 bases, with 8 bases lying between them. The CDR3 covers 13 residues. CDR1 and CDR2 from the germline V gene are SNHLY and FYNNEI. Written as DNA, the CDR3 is TGTGCCAGCAGTGTTCAGGGGACCGGGGAGCTGTTTTTT. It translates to CASSVQGTGELFF.

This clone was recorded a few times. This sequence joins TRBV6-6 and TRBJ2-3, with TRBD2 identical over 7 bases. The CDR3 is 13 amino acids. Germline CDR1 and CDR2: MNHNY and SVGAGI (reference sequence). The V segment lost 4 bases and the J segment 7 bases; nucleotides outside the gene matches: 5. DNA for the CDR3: TGTGCCAGCAGTTTGGGAGGGACCAATACGCAGTATTTT. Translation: CASSLGGTNTQYF.

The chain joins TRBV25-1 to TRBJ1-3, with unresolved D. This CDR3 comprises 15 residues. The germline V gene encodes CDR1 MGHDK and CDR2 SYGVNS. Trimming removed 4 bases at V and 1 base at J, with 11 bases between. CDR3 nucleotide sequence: TGTGCCAGCAGTGGCCCTCCGTTTTCTGGAAACACCATATATTTT. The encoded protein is CASSGPPFSGNTIYF.

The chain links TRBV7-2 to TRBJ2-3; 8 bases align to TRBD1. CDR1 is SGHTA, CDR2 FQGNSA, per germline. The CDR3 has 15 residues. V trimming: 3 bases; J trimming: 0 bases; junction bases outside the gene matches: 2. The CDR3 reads CASSLDRASTDTQYF. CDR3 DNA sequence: TGTGCCAGCAGCTTGGACAGGGCCAGCACAGATACGCAGTATTTT.

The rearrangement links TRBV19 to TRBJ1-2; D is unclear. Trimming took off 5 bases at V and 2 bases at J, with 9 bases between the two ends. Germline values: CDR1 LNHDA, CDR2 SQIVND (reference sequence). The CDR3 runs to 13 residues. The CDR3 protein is CASSGPENYGYTF. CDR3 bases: TGTGCCAGTAGTGGCCCAGAAAACTATGGCTACACCTTC.

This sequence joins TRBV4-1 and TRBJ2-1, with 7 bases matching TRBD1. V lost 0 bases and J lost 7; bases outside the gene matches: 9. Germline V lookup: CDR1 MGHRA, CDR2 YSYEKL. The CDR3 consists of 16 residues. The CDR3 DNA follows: TGCGCCAGCAGCCAAGAGGGACAGAACCTCCAGAATGAGCAGTTCTTC. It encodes CASSQEGQNLQNEQFF.

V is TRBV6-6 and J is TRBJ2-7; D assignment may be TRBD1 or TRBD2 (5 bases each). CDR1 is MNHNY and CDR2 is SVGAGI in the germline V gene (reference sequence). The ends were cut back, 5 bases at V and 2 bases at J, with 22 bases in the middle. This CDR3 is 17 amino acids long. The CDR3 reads CASSPPGLRGVTYEQYF. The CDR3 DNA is TGTGCCAGCAGTCCCCCTGGATTAAGAGGGGTAACCTACGAGCAGTACTTC.

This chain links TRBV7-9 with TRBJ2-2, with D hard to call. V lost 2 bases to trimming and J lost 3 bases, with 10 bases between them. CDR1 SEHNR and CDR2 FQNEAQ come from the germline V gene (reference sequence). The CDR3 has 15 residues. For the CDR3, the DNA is TGTGCCAGCAGCTTATACATACGGGACACCGGGGAGCTGTTTTTT. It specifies CASSLYIRDTGELFF. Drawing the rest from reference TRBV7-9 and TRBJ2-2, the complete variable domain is DTGVSQNPRHKITKRGQNVTFRCDPISEHNRLYWYRQTLGQGPEFLTYFQNEAQLEKSRLLSDRFSAERPKGSFSTLEIQRTEQGDSAMYLCASSLYIRDTGELFFGEGSRLTVL.

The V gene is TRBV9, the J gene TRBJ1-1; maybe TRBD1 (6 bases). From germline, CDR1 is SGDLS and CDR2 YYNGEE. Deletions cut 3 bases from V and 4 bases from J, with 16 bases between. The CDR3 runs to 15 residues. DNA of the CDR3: TGTGCCAGCAGCGGAGGGGGGGCAGGGAGCACTGAAGCTTTCTTT. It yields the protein CASSGGGAGSTEAFF.

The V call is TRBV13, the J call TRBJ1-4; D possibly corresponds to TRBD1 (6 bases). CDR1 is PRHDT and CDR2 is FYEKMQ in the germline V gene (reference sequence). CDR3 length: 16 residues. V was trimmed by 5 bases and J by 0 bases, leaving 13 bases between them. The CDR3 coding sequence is TGTGCCAGCAGCCAGAGGGGGGATGCAACTAATGAAAAACTGTTTTTT. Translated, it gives CASSQRGDATNEKLFF.

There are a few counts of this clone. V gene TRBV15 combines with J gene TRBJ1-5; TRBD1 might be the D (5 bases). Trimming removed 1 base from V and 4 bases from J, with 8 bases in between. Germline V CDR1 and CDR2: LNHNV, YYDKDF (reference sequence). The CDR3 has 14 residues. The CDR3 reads CATSRGGGNQPQHF. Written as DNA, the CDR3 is TGTGCCACCAGCAGAGGTGGGGGGAATCAGCCCCAGCATTTT.